This TCR beta chain originates from a study of T cell repertoires in cytomegalovirus infection. Whole-study context: Indications came from public TCR beta signatures; they pointed to CMV infection and to a matching HLA type. The study, taken as a whole, reports: Public TCR beta family frequency separated CMV-and-HLA carriers, including in an independent cohort. Clonotypes of TCR beta that were HLA-C-restricted and CMV-specific dominated the ex vivo response.

TCRdb ran MiXCR on the reads and lists one entry per CDR3 protein. The sample holds about 530,000 distinct CDR3 sequences; about 25% are singletons and the top ten take under 15%. Ten or more counts support this clonotype. Its antigen is unidentified. The receptor was isolated from a human donor in good health (CMV status not recorded). Some clones in this sample may be carry-over from other donors' samples. Sample: PBMCs.

CDR3 DNA: TGTGCCAGCAGCCAAAGGGGGGGAGATACGCAGTATTTT. It codes for CASSQRGGDTQYF. V and J are TRBV7-2 and TRBJ2-3; the D gene is possibly TRBD2 (7 bases). The ends were cut back, 5 bases at V and 5 bases at J, with 11 bases in the middle. The CDR3 extends over 13 amino acids. The germline gives CDR1 SGHTA, CDR2 FQGNSA.